Following are 14 T cell receptor beta chains from one sample sequenced in a study of shared clonotypes between healthy human individuals. The repertoire was sequenced with immunoSEQ multiplex PCR; TCRdb's copy has only in-frame clones and lacks some. This sample has roughly 1.5 million clones, with about 98% found just once. The specimen sequenced was naive CD4+ T cells sorted from blood. Specified subset: CD45RA+ positively selected. The receptors originated from a man younger than 45 in good health.

This sequence joins TRBV11-2 and TRBJ2-1; maybe TRBD1 (6 bases). The CDR3 has 16 amino acids. The V gene lost 7 bases and the J gene lost 4 bases, with 20 bases spanning the gap. The germline CDR1 and CDR2 sequences are SGHAT and FQNNGV. CDR3 region: CASTIEPGQFYNEQFF. The CDR3, as DNA: TGTGCCAGCACCATAGAACCGGGACAATTTTACAATGAGCAGTTCTTC. Variable domain in full (rest from reference TRBV11-2 and TRBJ2-1): EAGVAQSPRYKIIEKRQSVAFWCNPISGHATLYWYQQILGQGPKLLIQFQNNGVVDDSQLPKDRFSAERLKGVDSTLKIQPAKLEDSAVYLCASTIEPGQFYNEQFFGPGTRLTVL.

This rearrangement joins TRBV11-2 to TRBJ2-5; D may be TRBD1 (5 bases). Per germline, CDR1 SGHAT and CDR2 FQNNGV. CDR3 length equals 13 residues. V was clipped by 7 bases and J by 2 bases, with 11 bases between them. This CDR3 is CASTPDNQETQYF. CDR3 bases: TGTGCCAGCACCCCGGACAATCAAGAGACCCAGTACTTC.

This rearrangement joins TRBV4-3 to TRBJ1-2; D may be TRBD1 (6 bases). There are 13 residues in the CDR3. Between the trimmed V and J ends, which lost 1 base and 4 bases, there was a span of 7 bases. In germline, CDR1 is LGHNA, CDR2 YSLEER. The CDR3 is CASSQGTAYGYTF. The DNA of the CDR3 is TGCGCCAGCAGCCAAGGGACAGCCTATGGCTACACCTTC.

The gene calls are TRBV29-1 and TRBJ2-4; perhaps TRBD2 as D (6 bases). Germline CDR1 and CDR2: SQVTM and ANQGSEA. The CDR3 totals 14 residues. V was shortened by 4 bases and J by 1 base, with 11 bases between the two germline ends. CDR3 residues: CSVGVAGAKNIQYF. As DNA, the CDR3 is TGCAGCGTTGGGGTCGCGGGGGCCAAAAACATTCAGTACTTC.

J is TRBJ2-1 and V is TRBV10-3; 9 nucleotides align to TRBD2. From germline, CDR1 is ENHRY and CDR2 SYGVKD. The CDR3 spans 11 residues. The V segment lost 10 bases and the J segment 10 bases; nucleotides outside the gene matches: 5. CDR3 sequence reads: CATRLAEEQFF. The CDR3 DNA reads as TGTGCCACCAGACTAGCGGAAGAGCAGTTCTTC.

This chain links TRBV28 with TRBJ2-3; 9 bases agree with TRBD1. Trimming at V came to 5 bases and at J to 4 bases, leaving 7 bases not matched to a gene. This CDR3 spans 15 amino acids. Germline CDR1 MDHEN, CDR2 SYDVKM. The CDR3 DNA sequence: TGTGCCAGCAGTGAACCGGGACAGGGACCAGATACGCAGTATTTT. Translation gives CASSEPGQGPDTQYF.

V usage is TRBV19 and J usage is TRBJ2-7; 8 bases agree with TRBD2. The CDR3 consists of 16 residues. V shed 5 bases, J shed 4 bases, and the junction held 13 bases outside the gene matches. Germline V gene data show CDR1 as LNHDA and CDR2 as SQIVND (reference sequence). CDR3: CASSAKAGTSIYEQYF. Written as DNA, the CDR3 is TGTGCCAGTAGTGCAAAAGCCGGGACTAGTATTTACGAGCAGTACTTC.

CDR3 in amino acids: CASSLVLQITANEQFF. Written as DNA, the CDR3 is TGTGCCAGCAGCCTCGTCCTCCAAATCACCGCCAATGAGCAGTTCTTC. J is TRBJ2-1 and V is TRBV7-9; the D is unclear. Trimming removed 5 bases from V and 6 bases from J, with 20 bases in between. The CDR3 is 16 amino acids. CDR1 is SEHNR, CDR2 FQNEAQ, per germline (reference sequence).

The chain is built from TRBV7-2 and TRBJ2-3; unclear D gene. Between the trimmed V and J ends, which lost 2 bases and 4 bases, there was a span of 13 bases. The CDR3 has 15 amino acids. Germline loops: CDR1 SGHTA, CDR2 FQGNSA. The CDR3 DNA reads TGTGCCAGCAGCTTAAGGAACGGAAGGGCAGATACGCAGTATTTT. Translation: CASSLRNGRADTQYF.

The chain has TRBV28 and TRBJ2-7; 12 nucleotides agree with TRBD2. This CDR3 is built from 12 residues. CDR1 is MDHEN, CDR2 SYDVKM, per germline. V was pared by 10 bases and J by 4 bases, with 2 bases of the junction left unmatched. CDR3 loop: CAIGLAGYEQYF. CDR3 DNA: TGTGCCATCGGACTAGCGGGGTACGAGCAGTACTTC.

The chain carries TRBV27 and TRBJ2-2; 7 bases agree with TRBD2. Looked up from germline, CDR1 is MNHEY and CDR2 is SMNVEV (reference sequence). The CDR3 is 17 amino acids. Germline trimming cut 3 bases from V and 8 bases from J; bases unmatched to any gene: 15. CDR3 in amino acids: CASSLMATGGSGGELFF. As DNA, the CDR3 is TGTGCCAGCAGTTTGATGGCGACTGGCGGGAGCGGGGGGGAGCTGTTTTTT.

The chain recombines TRBV9 with TRBJ2-5, with D uncertain. Trimming removed 3 bases at V and 5 bases at J, with 11 bases between. The CDR3 is 13 residues long. The germline CDR1 and CDR2 sequences are SGDLS and YYNGEE. CDR3 region: CASSAGSVETQYF. CDR3 nucleotide sequence: TGTGCCAGCAGCGCCGGTTCGGTGGAGACCCAGTACTTC.

This chain uses TRBV28 with TRBJ1-5, with D maybe TRBD1 (5 bases). The germline V and J ends were trimmed by 2 bases and 3 bases, with 11 bases remaining between them. CDR1 and CDR2 from the germline V gene are MDHEN and SYDVKM. The CDR3 is 15 residues long. The CDR3 nucleotides read TGTGCCAGCAGTTTAAGGGCAGGGAACAATCAGCCCCAGCATTTT. It encodes CASSLRAGNNQPQHF.

The chain combines TRBV10-3 with TRBJ2-7; possibly TRBD2 for D (6 bases). The germline V and J ends were trimmed by 0 bases and 1 base, with 10 bases remaining between them. Germline lookup yields CDR1 ENHRY and CDR2 SYGVKD. The CDR3 is 15 residues long. CDR3 sequence reads: CAISESIGGSYEQYF. Here the CDR3 DNA reads TGTGCCATCAGTGAGTCGATCGGGGGTTCCTACGAGCAGTACTTC.